The 11 T cell receptor beta chains in this list originate from one sample, sequenced in a study of cytomegalovirus exposure and HLA in healthy donors. The PCR used 60 Vbeta and 13 Jbeta primers. TCRdb keeps only in-frame clones here, not all; method: immunoSEQ multiplex PCR. The sample includes approximately 140,000 clones, around 70% seen only once; the top ten take approximately 2.6%. The specimen sequenced was PBMCs. These receptor sequences come from a human donor in good health.

This chain joins TRBV27 and TRBJ1-1, with a possible D match to TRBD1 (5 bases). The V end was cut by 3 bases, the J end by 1 base, with 12 bases between. The CDR3 sequence is 15 residues long. Germline-derived CDR1 and CDR2 are MNHEY and SMNVEV (reference sequence). CDR3 nucleotides: TGTGCCAGCAGTTTTTATTCAGGGTCGAACACTGAAGCTTTCTTT. Translated: CASSFYSGSNTEAFF.

This clone was found a few times. The J gene is TRBJ1-4, the V gene TRBV19; D is perhaps TRBD1 (6 bases). This CDR3 is built from 14 residues. The ends were cut back, 3 bases at V and 6 bases at J, with 11 bases in the middle. The V gene's germline CDR1 is LNHDA and CDR2 SQIVND (reference sequence). The CDR3 loop is CASSIPGADEKLFF. CDR3 DNA sequence: TGTGCCAGTAGTATCCCAGGGGCGGATGAAAAACTGTTTTTT.

The chain recombines TRBV5-1 with TRBJ2-7, with a weak D call TRBD1 (8 bases). The CDR3 is 14 residues long. V was cut by 3 bases and J by 6 bases, with 16 bases left in between. Looked up from germline, CDR1 is SGHRS and CDR2 is YFSETQ. DNA for the CDR3: TGCGCCAGCAGCTCGGACAGGGAGGGGCGCGAGCAGTACTTC. As protein: CASSSDREGREQYF.

This chain connects TRBV2 to TRBJ2-2, with D perhaps TRBD1 (5 bases). The CDR3 loop spans 14 amino acids. Germline lookup yields CDR1 SNHLY and CDR2 FYNNEI. Trimming pared 6 bases from V and 7 bases from J, leaving 15 bases between. CDR3 sequence reads: CASRPLGQGGELFF. CDR3 in DNA: TGTGCCAGCAGGCCCCTGGGCCAGGGCGGGGAGCTGTTTTTT.

The genes are TRBV18 and TRBJ2-7; D gene ambiguous. The V end was cut by 6 bases, the J end by 7 bases, with 22 bases between. The CDR3 spans 15 residues. Germline values: CDR1 KGHSH, CDR2 LQKENI. The CDR3 loop is CASSPNQPQLVEQYF. The DNA for the CDR3 is TGTGCCAGCTCGCCTAACCAGCCACAGTTAGTGGAGCAGTACTTC.

The rearrangement uses TRBV5-4 and TRBJ2-3; a weak D match, TRBD2 (7 bases). The length of the CDR3 is 17 residues. CDR1 is SGHNT, CDR2 YYREEE, per germline (reference sequence). Deletions cut 4 bases from V and 4 bases from J, with 22 bases between. DNA of the CDR3: TGTGCCAGCAGCGGGGGCGGGAGAACGGCCCGGGCAGATACGCAGTATTTT. Translated, it gives CASSGGGRTARADTQYF.

The rearrangement links TRBV29-1 to TRBJ2-2, with TRBD2 matching 7 bases. There are 16 residues in the CDR3. Germline V CDR1 and CDR2: SQVTM, ANQGSEA. The J segment lost 2 bases and the V segment lost 4 bases, leaving 10 bases of the junction unmatched. CDR3 bases: TGCAGCGTTGCAAAAATTAGCGGGTTAAACACCGGGGAGCTGTTTTTT. As protein: CSVAKISGLNTGELFF.

The chain couples TRBV19 to TRBJ1-5; possible D gene TRBD1, 5 bases. Germline CDR1 reads LNHDA; CDR2 reads SQIVND (reference sequence). The CDR3 length is 14 residues. Trimming removed 3 bases at V and 5 bases at J, with 11 bases between. CDR3 nucleotide sequence: TGTGCCAGTAGTATCCGACAGCCCGATCAGCCCCAGCATTTT. Encoded protein: CASSIRQPDQPQHF.

This chain joins TRBV7-2 and TRBJ1-3; D ambiguous. Trimming cost V 0 bases and J 0 bases, with 6 bases left between them. The CDR3 consists of 15 residues. CDR1 is SGHTA and CDR2 is FQGNSA in the germline V gene. DNA for the CDR3: TGTGCCAGCAGCTTAGCAGGGAGCTCTGGAAACACCATATATTTT. Translating it yields CASSLAGSSGNTIYF.

The chain recombines TRBV18 with TRBJ1-4; 8 bases fit TRBD1. From germline, CDR1 is KGHSH and CDR2 LQKENI. V lost 0 bases to trimming and J lost 0 bases; unmatched junction nucleotides: 3. The CDR3 spans 17 residues. The CDR3 region has the DNA TGTGCCAGCTCACCACCGGGACAGGCGGCAACTAATGAAAAACTGTTTTTT. The encoded protein is CASSPPGQAATNEKLFF.

The chain is built from TRBV9 and TRBJ1-2; D perhaps matches TRBD1 (5 bases). The CDR3 is made up of 13 amino acids. Germline CDR1 is SGDLS and CDR2 is YYNGEE. Trimming stripped 4 bases from V and 4 bases from J, with 11 bases between. The CDR3 DNA follows: TGTGCCAGCAGCCTACCGGGGGGCTATGGCTACACCTTC. Translated, it gives CASSLPGGYGYTF. The full variable domain, with the rest looked up from reference TRBV9 and TRBJ1-2, is DSGVTQTPKHLITATGQRVTLRCSPRSGDLSVYWYQQSLDQGLQFLIQYYNGEERAKGNILERFSAQQFPDLHSELNLSSLELGDSALYFCASSLPGGYGYTFGSGTRLTVV.